The present entry profiles one T cell receptor (beta chain) with its context. Its cognate antigen has yet to be identified. The input lacks base qualities; no much larger clone sits a single base away. The sample originates from a study of T cell clonotyping in hematopoietic cell transplantation (dated by TCRdb to about 2021). For context, the study as a whole: The study collected 130 to 150 blood samples from 35 to 45 consecutive transplant recipients and their related donors. Patients were recruited between late 2015 and January 2017 and followed until September 2020 or death.

The junction shows trimming of 0 bases on V and 4 bases on J, and the gene matches do not reach 8 bases of it. The CDR3 spans 16 residues, from the cysteine through the phenylalanine. The only DNA kept is the CDR3, 48 bases in frame from the first base. The CDR1 and CDR2 encoded by the germline V gene are MGHRA and YSYEKL. The immunoSEQ assay, a bias-controlled multiplex PCR using V- and J-specific primers, was used to amplify TCR beta CDR3 regions from genomic DNA. A second PCR step added a proprietary barcode and Illumina adapter sequences to the CDR3 amplicons. An Illumina MiSeq instrument was used for sequencing of the CDR3 libraries. The authors processed their data as follows. Export and quality control were handled in immunoSEQ Analyzer 3.0, while downstream analyses relied on R Bioconductor and Immunarch. Repertoire metrics were calculated using only productive rearrangements within the normalized downsampled data set. Clonotypes larger than 5 templates in the normalized cohort were defined as pathologically expanded. The Inverse Simpson Index served as the measure of repertoire diversity. CMV-specificity analyses were carried out on the non-normalized data set to capture all clonotypes. The table comes from immuneACCESS by way of TCRdb, which keeps in-frame sequences with V and J called. Part of the clones is missing from these tables; in studies checked, under half for an unresolved V gene and the rest for unknown reasons. V, J and clone size reflect that table, while D and trimming were determined from the DNA. This sample holds around 4,000 clones; roughly 94% were observed only once. The ten top clones hold 0.7% to 0.95% of the sample.

What the research found in general, with its limitations: Recipient TCR diversity fell after transplant, with pathologically expanded clonotypes rising progressively from day 30 to day 180. The sample size was limited and the cells went unsorted, which meant the CD4 and CD8 repertoire contributions could not be told apart. Broader TCR repertoire diversity after transplant was predicted by Inverse Simpson Index values from donors and from recipients before transplant. Only a small fraction of recipient repertoires overlapped donor repertoires, with over 97% appearing de novo at the given depth.

The time point label, read with the paper, signifies: 30 days after allo-HCT. Blood samples were obtained from recipients approximately 28 days before transplant and at days 30, 100 and 180 after transplant. Using Nuclei Lysis Solution, genomic DNA was extracted from unfractionated peripheral blood mononuclear cells that were either fresh or cryopreserved. The sequence links TRBV4-1 to TRBJ1-2; 7 central nucleotides agree with TRBD1. The receptor's source is a male patient in his 50s who had an allogeneic stem cell transplant from a related donor, so the T cells may come from the graft donor. Some clones in this sample may be carry-over from other donors' samples. The source was PBMCs, collected 30 days after allogeneic stem cell transplant. CDR3 sequence: CASSQELWTGPYGYTF. The bases are TGCGCCAGCAGCCAAGAACTTTGGACAGGACCCTATGGCTACACCTTC.